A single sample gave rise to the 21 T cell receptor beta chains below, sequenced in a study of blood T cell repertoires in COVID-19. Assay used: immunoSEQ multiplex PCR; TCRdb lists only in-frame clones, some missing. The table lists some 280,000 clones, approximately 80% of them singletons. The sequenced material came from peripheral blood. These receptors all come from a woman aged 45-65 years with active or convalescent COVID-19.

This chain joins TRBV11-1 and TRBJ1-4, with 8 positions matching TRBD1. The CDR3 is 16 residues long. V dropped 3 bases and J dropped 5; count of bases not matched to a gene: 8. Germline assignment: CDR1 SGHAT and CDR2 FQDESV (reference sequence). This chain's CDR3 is CASSLGNRGTNEKLFF. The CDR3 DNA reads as TGTGCCAGCAGCTTGGGAAACAGGGGGACGAATGAAAAACTGTTTTTT.

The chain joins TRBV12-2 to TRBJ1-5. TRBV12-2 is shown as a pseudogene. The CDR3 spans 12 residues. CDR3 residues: CASRSAGGPQHF. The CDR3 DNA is TGTGCAAGTCGCTCAGCGGGGGGGCCCCAGCATTTT.

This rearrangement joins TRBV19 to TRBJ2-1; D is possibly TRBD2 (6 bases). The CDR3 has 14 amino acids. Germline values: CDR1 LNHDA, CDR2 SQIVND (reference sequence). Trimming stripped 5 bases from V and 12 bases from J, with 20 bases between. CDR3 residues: CASSYPGLPIVQFF. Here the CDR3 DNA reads TGTGCCAGTAGTTACCCGGGACTGCCCATAGTGCAGTTCTTC.

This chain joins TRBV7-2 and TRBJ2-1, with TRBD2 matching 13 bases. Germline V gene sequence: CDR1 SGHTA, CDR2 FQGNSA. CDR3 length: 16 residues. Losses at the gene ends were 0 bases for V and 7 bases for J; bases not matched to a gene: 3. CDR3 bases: TGTGCCAGCAGCTTAGCACTAGCGGGAGGGCCGAATGAGCAGTTCTTC. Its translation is CASSLALAGGPNEQFF.

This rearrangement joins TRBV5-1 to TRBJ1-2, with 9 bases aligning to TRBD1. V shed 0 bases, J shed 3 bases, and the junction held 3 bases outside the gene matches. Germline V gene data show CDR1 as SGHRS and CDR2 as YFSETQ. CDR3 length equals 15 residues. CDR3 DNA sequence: TGCGCCAGCAGCTTGGCCACAGGGGGCCACTATGGCTACACCTTC. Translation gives CASSLATGGHYGYTF.

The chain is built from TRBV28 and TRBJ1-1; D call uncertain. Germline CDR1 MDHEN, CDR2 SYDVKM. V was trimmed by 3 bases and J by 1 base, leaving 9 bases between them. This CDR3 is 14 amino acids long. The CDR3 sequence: CASSFLQKNTEAFF. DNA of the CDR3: TGTGCCAGCAGTTTCTTACAGAAGAACACTGAAGCTTTCTTT. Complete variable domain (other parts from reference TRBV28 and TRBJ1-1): DVKVTQSSRYLVKRTGEKVFLECVQDMDHENMFWYRQDPGLGLRLIYFSYDVKMKEKGDIPEGYSVSREKKERFSLILESASTNQTSMYLCASSFLQKNTEAFFGQGTRLTVV.

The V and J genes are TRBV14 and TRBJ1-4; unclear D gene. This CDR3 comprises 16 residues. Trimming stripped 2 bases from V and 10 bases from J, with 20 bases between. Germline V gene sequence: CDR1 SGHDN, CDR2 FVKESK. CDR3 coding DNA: TGTGCCAGCAGCCAAAGTTACGGCGGCGGGGTCGGAAAACTGTTTTTT. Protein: CASSQSYGGGVGKLFF.

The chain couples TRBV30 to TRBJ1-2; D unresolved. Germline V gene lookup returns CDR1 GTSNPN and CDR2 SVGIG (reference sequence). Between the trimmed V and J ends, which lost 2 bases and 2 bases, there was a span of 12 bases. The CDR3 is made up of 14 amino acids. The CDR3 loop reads CAWSPTGFNYGYTF. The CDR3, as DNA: TGTGCCTGGAGTCCTACCGGGTTCAACTATGGCTACACCTTC.

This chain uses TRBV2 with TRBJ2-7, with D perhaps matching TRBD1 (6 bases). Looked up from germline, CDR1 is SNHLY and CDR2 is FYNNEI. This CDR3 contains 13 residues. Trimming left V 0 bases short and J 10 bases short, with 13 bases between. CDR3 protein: CASSEARTAIQYF. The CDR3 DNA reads TGTGCCAGCAGTGAAGCCCGGACAGCCATACAGTACTTC.

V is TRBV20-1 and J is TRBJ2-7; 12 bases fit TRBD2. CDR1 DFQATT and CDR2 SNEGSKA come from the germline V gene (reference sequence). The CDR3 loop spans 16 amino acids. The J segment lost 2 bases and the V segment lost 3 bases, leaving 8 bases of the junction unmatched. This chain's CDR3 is CSASLTSGSTAYEQYF. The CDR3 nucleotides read TGCAGTGCTAGTCTGACTAGCGGGAGTACGGCCTACGAGCAGTACTTC.

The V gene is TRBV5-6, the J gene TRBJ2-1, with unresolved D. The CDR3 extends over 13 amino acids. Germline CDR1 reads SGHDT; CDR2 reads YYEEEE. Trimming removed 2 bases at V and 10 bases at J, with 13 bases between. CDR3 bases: TGTGCCAGCAGCTTTGGCTGGATGGGCGAGCAGTTCTTC. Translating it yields CASSFGWMGEQFF.

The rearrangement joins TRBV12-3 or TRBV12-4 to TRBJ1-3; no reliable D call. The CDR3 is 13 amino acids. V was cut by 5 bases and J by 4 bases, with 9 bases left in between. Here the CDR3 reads CASSLTTGNTIYF. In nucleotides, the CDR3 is TGTGCCAGCAGTCTGACAACAGGAAACACCATATATTTT.

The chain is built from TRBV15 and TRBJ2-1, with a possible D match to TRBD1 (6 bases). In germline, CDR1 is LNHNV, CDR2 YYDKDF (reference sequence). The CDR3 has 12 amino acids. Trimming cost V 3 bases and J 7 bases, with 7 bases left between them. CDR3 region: CATSRRGNEQFF. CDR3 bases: TGTGCCACCAGCAGGAGGGGGAATGAGCAGTTCTTC. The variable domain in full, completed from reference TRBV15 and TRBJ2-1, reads DAMVIQNPRYQVTQFGKPVTLSCSQTLNHNVMYWYQQKSSQAPKLLFHYYDKDFNNEADTPDNFQSRRPNTSFCFLDIRSPGLGDTAMYLCATSRRGNEQFFGPGTRLTVL.

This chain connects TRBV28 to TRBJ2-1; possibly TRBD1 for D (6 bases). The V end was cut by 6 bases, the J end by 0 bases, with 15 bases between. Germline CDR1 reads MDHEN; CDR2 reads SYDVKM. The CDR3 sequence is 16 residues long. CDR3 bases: TGTGCCAGCAGATCTAGCCGGGACATCTCCTACAATGAGCAGTTCTTC. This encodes CASRSSRDISYNEQFF.

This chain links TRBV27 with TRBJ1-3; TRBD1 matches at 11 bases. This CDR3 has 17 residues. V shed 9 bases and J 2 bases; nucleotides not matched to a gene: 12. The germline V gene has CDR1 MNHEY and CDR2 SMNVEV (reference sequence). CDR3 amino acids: CASKPGTGGMAGNTIYF. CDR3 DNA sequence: TGTGCCAGTAAGCCCGGGACAGGGGGAATGGCTGGAAACACCATATATTTT.

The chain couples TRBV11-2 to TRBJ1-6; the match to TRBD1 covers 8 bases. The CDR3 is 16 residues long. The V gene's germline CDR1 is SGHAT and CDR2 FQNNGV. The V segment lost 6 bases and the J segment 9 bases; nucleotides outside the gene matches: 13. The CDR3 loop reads CASSIDRGIVSSPLHF. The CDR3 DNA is TGTGCCAGCAGTATTGACAGGGGAATCGTGTCTTCACCCCTCCACTTT.

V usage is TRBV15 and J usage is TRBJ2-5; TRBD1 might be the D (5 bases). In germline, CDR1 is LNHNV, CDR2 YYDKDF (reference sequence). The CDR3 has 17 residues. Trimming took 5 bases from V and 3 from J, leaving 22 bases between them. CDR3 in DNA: TGTGCCACCAGCTCTACCACCATCCAGGGAATAAAAGAGACCCAGTACTTC. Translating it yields CATSSTTIQGIKETQYF.

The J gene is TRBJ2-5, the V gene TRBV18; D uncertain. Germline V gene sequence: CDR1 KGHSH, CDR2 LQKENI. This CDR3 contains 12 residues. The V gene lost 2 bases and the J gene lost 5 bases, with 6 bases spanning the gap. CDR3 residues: CASSPMRETQYF. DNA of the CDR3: TGTGCCAGCTCACCAATGAGGGAGACCCAGTACTTC.

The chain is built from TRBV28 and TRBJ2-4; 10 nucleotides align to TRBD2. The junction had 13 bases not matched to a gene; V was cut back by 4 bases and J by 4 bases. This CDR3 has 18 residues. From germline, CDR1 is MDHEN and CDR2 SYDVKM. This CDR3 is CASSYSGRFGKRKNIQYF. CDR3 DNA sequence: TGTGCCAGCAGTTATAGCGGGAGGTTCGGGAAAAGGAAAAACATTCAGTACTTC.

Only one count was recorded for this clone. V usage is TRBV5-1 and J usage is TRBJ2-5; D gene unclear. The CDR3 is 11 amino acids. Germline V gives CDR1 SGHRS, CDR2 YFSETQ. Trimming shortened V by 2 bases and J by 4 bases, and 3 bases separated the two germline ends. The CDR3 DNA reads TGCGCCAGCAGCTTCCGAGAGACCCAGTACTTC. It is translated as CASSFRETQYF.

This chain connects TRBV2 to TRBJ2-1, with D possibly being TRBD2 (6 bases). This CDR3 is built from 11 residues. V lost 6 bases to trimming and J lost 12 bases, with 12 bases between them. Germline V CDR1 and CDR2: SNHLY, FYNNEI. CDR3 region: CASRWGVLQFF. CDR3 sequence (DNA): TGTGCCAGCAGGTGGGGGGTGCTGCAGTTCTTC.